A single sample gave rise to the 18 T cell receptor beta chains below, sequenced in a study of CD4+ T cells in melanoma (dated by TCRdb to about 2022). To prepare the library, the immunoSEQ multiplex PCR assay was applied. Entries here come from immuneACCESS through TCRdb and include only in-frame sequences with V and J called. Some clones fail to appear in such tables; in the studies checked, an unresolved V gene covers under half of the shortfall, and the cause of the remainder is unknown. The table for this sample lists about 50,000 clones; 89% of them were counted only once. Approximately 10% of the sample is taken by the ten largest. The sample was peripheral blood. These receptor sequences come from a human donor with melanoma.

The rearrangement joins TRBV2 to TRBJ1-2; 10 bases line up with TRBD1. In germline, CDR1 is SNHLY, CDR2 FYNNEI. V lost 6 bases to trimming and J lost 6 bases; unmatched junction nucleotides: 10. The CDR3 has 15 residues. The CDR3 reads CASRDPGQGLHGYTF. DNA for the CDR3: TGTGCCAGCAGGGACCCGGGACAGGGGCTTCATGGCTACACCTTC.

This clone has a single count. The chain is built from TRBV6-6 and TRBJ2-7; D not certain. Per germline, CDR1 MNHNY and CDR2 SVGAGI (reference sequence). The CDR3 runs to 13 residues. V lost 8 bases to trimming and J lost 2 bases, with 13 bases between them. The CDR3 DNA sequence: TGTGCCAGCCGCCTGGGTGGGGCCTACGAGCAGTACTTC. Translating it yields CASRLGGAYEQYF.

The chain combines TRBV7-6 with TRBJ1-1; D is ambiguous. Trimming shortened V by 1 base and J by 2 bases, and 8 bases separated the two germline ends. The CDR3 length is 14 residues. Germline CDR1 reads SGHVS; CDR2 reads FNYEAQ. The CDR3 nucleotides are TGTGCCAGCAGCTTAGGACAAGCAAACACTGAAGCTTTCTTT. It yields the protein CASSLGQANTEAFF.

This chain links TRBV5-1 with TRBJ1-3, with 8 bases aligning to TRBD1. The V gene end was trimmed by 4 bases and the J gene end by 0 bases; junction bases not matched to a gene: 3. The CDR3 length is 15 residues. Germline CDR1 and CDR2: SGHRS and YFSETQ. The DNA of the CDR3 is TGCGCCAGCAGCGTGACAGGGGCCTCTGGAAACACCATATATTTT. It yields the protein CASSVTGASGNTIYF.

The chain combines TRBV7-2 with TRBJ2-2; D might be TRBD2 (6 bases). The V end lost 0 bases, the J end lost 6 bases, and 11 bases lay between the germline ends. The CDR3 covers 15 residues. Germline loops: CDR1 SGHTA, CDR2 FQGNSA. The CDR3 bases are TGTGCCAGCAGCTTAGCCGTCGGGGGAGCCGGGGAGCTGTTTTTT. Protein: CASSLAVGGAGELFF.

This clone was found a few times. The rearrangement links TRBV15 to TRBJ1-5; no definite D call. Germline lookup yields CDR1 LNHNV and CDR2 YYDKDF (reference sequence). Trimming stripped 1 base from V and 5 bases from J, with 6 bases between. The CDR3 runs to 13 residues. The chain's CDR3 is CATSRGFDQPQHF. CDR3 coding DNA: TGTGCCACCAGCAGAGGGTTCGATCAGCCCCAGCATTTT.

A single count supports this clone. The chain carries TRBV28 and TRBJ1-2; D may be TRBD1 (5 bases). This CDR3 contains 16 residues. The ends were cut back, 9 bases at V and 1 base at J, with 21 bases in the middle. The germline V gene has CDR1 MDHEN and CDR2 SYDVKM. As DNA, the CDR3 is TGTGCCAGGAGAATTGGAGAGGGGCAGATTAACTATGGCTACACCTTC. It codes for CARRIGEGQINYGYTF.

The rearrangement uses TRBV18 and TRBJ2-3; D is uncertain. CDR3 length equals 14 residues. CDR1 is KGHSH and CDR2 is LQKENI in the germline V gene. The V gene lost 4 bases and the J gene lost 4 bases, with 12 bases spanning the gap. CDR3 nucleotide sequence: TGTGCCAGCTCACGCCTCCTAGATGCAGATACGCAGTATTTT. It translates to CASSRLLDADTQYF.

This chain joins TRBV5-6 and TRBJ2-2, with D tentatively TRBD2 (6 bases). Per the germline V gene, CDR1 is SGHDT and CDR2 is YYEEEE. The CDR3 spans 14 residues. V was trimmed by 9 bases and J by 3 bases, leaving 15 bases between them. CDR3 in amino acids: CATTTGLHTGELFF. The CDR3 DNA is TGTGCCACCACCACGGGACTGCACACCGGGGAGCTGTTTTTT.

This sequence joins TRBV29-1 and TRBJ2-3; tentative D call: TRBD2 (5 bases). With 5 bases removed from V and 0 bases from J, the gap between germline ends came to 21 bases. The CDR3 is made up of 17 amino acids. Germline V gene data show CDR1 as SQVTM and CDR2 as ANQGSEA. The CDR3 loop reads CSVKPTGSRKSTDTQYF. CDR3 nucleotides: TGCAGCGTTAAGCCGACGGGGAGCCGTAAGAGCACAGATACGCAGTATTTT.

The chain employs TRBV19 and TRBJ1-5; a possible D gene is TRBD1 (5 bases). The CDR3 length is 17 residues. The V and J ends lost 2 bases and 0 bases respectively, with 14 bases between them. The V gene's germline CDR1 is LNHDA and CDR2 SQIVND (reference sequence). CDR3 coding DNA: TGTGCCAGTAGTATAATCCCCACGACAGTTAGCAATCAGCCCCAGCATTTT. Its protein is CASSIIPTTVSNQPQHF.

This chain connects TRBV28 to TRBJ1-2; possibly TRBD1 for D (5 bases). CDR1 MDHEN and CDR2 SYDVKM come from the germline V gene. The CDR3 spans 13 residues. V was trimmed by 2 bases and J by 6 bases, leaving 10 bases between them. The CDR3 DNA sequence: TGTGCCAGCAGTTTACTCGACAGTCATGGCTACACCTTC. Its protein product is CASSLLDSHGYTF.

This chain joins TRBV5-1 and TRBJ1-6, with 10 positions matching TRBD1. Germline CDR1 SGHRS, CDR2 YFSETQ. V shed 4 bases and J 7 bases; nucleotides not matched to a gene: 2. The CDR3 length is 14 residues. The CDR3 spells CASSPDRGNSPLHF. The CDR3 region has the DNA TGCGCCAGCAGCCCGGACAGGGGGAATTCACCCCTCCACTTT.

CDR3 nucleotides: TGTGCCAGCAGCCCCCTAGGGAGGAGGGGGGCAGATACGCAGTATTTT. Translation gives CASSPLGRRGADTQYF. V usage is TRBV7-9 and J usage is TRBJ2-3, with D tentatively TRBD1 or TRBD2 (6 bases each). V was pared by 5 bases and J by 4 bases, with 19 bases between. Looked up from germline, CDR1 is SEHNR and CDR2 is FQNEAQ (reference sequence). The CDR3 contains 16 residues.

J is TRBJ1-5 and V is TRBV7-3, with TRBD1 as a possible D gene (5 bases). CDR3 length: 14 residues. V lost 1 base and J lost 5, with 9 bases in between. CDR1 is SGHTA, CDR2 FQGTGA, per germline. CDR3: CASSLMGGDQPQHF. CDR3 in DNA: TGTGCCAGCAGCTTAATGGGGGGGGATCAGCCCCAGCATTTT. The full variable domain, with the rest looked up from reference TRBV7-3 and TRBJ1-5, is GAGVSQTPSNKVTEKGKYVELRCDPISGHTALYWYRQSLGQGPEFLIYFQGTGAADDSGLPNDRFFAVRPEGSVSTLKIQRTERGDSAVYLCASSLMGGDQPQHFGDGTRLSIL.

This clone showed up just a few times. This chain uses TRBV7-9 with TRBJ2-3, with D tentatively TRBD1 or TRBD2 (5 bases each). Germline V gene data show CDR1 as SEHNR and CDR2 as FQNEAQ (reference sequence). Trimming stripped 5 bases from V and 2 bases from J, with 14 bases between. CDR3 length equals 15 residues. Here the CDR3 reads CASSQGPHNTDTQYF. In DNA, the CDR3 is TGTGCCAGCAGCCAGGGACCGCATAACACAGATACGCAGTATTTT.

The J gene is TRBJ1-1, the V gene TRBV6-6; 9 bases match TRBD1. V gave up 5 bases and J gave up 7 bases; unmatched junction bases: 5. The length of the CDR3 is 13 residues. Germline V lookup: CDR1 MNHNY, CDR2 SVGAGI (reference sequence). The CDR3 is CASSATGGGEAFF. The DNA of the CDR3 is TGTGCCAGCAGTGCGACAGGGGGAGGTGAAGCTTTCTTT.

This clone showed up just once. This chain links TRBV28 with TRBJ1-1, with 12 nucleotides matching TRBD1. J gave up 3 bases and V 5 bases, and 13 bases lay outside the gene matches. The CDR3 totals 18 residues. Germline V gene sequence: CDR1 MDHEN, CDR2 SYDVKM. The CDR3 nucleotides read TGTGCCAGCAGTAACTCTCCGGGACAGGGGGCTTTGCACACTGAAGCTTTCTTT. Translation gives CASSNSPGQGALHTEAFF. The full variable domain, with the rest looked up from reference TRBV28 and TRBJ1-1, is DVKVTQSSRYLVKRTGEKVFLECVQDMDHENMFWYRQDPGLGLRLIYFSYDVKMKEKGDIPEGYSVSREKKERFSLILESASTNQTSMYLCASSNSPGQGALHTEAFFGQGTRLTVV.